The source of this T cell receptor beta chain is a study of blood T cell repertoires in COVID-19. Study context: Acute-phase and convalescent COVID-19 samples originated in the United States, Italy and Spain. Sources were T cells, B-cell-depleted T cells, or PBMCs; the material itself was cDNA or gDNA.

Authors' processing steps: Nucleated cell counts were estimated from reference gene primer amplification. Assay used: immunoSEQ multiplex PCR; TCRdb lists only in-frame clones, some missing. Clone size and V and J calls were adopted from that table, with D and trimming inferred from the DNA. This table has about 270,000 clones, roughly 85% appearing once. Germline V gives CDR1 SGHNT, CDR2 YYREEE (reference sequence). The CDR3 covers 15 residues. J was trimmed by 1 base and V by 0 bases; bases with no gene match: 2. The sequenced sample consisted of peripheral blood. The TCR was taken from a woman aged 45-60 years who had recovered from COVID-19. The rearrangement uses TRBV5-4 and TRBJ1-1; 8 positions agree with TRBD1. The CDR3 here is CASSLGGQENTEAFF. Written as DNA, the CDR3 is TGTGCCAGCAGCTTGGGGGGACAGGAGAACACTGAAGCTTTCTTT.